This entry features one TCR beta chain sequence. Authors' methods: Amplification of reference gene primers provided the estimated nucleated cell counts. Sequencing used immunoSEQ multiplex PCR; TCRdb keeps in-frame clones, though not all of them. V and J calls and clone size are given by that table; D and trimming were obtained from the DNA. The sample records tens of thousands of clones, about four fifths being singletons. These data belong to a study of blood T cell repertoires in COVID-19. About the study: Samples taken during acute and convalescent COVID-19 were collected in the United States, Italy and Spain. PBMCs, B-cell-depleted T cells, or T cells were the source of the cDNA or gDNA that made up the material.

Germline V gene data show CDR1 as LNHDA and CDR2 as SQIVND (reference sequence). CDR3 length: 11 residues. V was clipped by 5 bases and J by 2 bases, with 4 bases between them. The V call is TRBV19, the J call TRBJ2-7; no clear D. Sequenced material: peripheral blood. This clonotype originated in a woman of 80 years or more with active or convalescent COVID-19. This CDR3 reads CASSDTYEQYF. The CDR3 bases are TGTGCCAGTAGTGACACCTACGAGCAGTACTTC.